The clone carrying this T cell receptor (beta chain) has a handful of counts. Assay used: immunoSEQ multiplex PCR; TCRdb lists only in-frame clones, some missing. The table includes roughly 230,000 clones, about 80% detected once. This sample is drawn from a study of blood T cell repertoires in COVID-19. Germline values: CDR1 LNHDA, CDR2 SQIVND (reference sequence). V shed 6 bases and J 5 bases; nucleotides not matched to a gene: 4. This CDR3 has 13 amino acids. The chain uses TRBV19 and TRBJ1-5; TRBD1 agrees at 7 bases. The clonotype was recovered from a man aged 45-65 years with active or convalescent COVID-19. Sequenced: peripheral blood. The DNA of the CDR3 is TGTGCCAGTAGAGACAGGGTGGATCAGCCCCAGCATTTT. Amino acids: CASRDRVDQPQHF.